This is a list of T cell receptor beta chains from one sample in a study of T cell responses to AZD1222 COVID-19 vaccine. TCRdb keeps only in-frame clones here, not all; method: immunoSEQ multiplex PCR. The sample has over 100,000 clones, more than 80% seen once. The sequencing used peripheral blood, collected on day 0 of AZD1222 vaccination. The source of these receptors is an adult in good health. The CDR3 runs from the conserved cysteine through the conserved F or W. The D gene is left open where the match is weak. Some rows have no size entry. The others give once, few or many, or a class for an expanded clone.

NA,NA,TRBJ2-1,TRBV6-2/TRBV6-3,CASSSLANEQFF,TGTGCCAGCAGTTCCCTAGCCAATGAGCAGTTCTTC
NA,NA,TRBJ2-2,TRBV6-2/TRBV6-3,CASSLRIQGAGELFF,TGTGCCAGCAGTCTTCGGATCCAAGGGGCCGGGGAGCTGTTTTTT
TRBD2,NA,TRBJ2-1,TRBV27,CASRSPLAGRYNEQFF,TGTGCCAGCAGGAGCCCGCTAGCGGGACGTTACAATGAGCAGTTCTTC
NA,once,TRBJ1-1,TRBV28,CASSSFDSDWRAFF,TGTGCCAGCAGCTCCTTCGACTCCGATTGGCGAGCTTTCTTT
NA,NA,TRBJ2-7,TRBV19,CASSPGGATYF,TGTGCCAGTAGTCCGGGTGGGGCTACGTACTTC
NA,NA,TRBJ1-4,TRBV6-5,CASSWWGGGEKLFF,TGTGCCAGTAGCTGGTGGGGCGGGGGTGAAAAACTGTTTTTT
TRBD2,NA,TRBJ2-1,TRBV4-3,CASSQDSGGPSNEQFF,TGCGCCAGCAGCCAAGACTCGGGGGGGCCCTCGAATGAGCAGTTCTTC
NA,few,TRBJ2-7,TRBV7-7,CASSLGGPGEQYF,TGTGCCAGCAGCTTAGGGGGCCCAGGAGAGCAGTACTTC
NA,NA,TRBJ2-7,TRBV7-2,CASSSTLAGPYEQYF,TGTGCCAGCAGCTCCACATTAGCAGGGCCCTACGAGCAGTACTTC
TRBD1,NA,TRBJ2-7,TRBV6-1,CASSEYRGSYEQYF,TGTGCCAGCAGTGAGTACAGGGGCTCCTACGAGCAGTACTTC
NA,NA,TRBJ1-1,TRBV7-2,CASSFGGSGTVYRAFF,TGTGCCAGCAGCTTTGGGGGGAGTGGGACGGTATATCGGGCTTTCTTT
TRBD1,once,TRBJ2-7,TRBV7-8,CASSWLRDRGAEQYF,TGTGCCAGCAGCTGGCTCCGGGACAGGGGGGCCGAGCAGTACTTC
NA,NA,TRBJ1-3,TRBV28,CASSLEGHLSGNTIYF,TGTGCCAGCAGTTTAGAGGGACACCTCTCTGGAAACACCATATATTTT
NA,NA,TRBJ2-1,TRBV7-3,CASSLAYTNEQFF,TGTGCCAGCAGCTTGGCCTACACCAATGAGCAGTTCTTC
TRBD1,few,TRBJ1-1,TRBV5-6,CASSSRDRGPGAFF,TGTGCCAGCAGCTCCAGGGACAGGGGGCCGGGTGCTTTCTTT
NA,NA,TRBJ2-6,TRBV7-3,CASSRAGANVLTF,TGTGCCAGCAGCCGCGCTGGGGCCAACGTCCTGACTTTC
NA,once,TRBJ1-1,TRBV9,CASSVSSMNTEAFF,TGTGCCAGCAGCGTTAGCAGTATGAACACTGAAGCTTTCTTT
NA,NA,TRBJ2-7,TRBV21-1,CASSSVAGALEEQYF,TGTGCCAGCAGCAGTGTAGCGGGAGCACTGGAGGAGCAGTACTTC
NA,once,TRBJ2-3,TRBV27,CASSSRLTTTDTQYF,TGTGCCAGCAGTTCGCGGCTTACTACCACAGATACGCAGTATTTT
TRBD1,once,TRBJ1-2,TRBV2,CASSLTGGHGYTF,TGTGCCAGCAGCCTCACAGGGGGTCATGGCTACACCTTC
NA,few,TRBJ1-2,TRBV3-1/TRBV3-2,CASSQGVHGYTF,TGTGCCAGCAGCCAAGGGGTCCATGGCTACACCTTC
NA,few,TRBJ2-1,TRBV27,CASSRDWGNEQFF,TGTGCCAGCAGTAGGGACTGGGGCAATGAGCAGTTCTTC
NA,NA,TRBJ1-4,TRBV20-1,CSAVGEKLFF,TGCAGTGCTGTGGGTGAAAAACTGTTTTTT
NA,NA,TRBJ2-3,TRBV5-1,CASRLGAPTDTQYF,TGCGCCAGCCGATTGGGGGCACCCACAGATACGCAGTATTTT
NA,NA,TRBJ1-4,TRBV27,CASSLAGSNEKLFF,TGTGCCAGCAGTTTAGCTGGTAGTAATGAAAAACTGTTTTTT
TRBD1,NA,TRBJ1-2,TRBV5-1,CASSLTGDTNYGYTF,TGCGCCAGCAGCTTGACAGGGGATACTAACTATGGCTACACCTTC
TRBD1,NA,TRBJ1-1,TRBV19,CASSIGTGAMNTEAFF,TGTGCCAGTAGTATAGGGACAGGGGCGATGAACACTGAAGCTTTCTTT
NA,NA,TRBJ2-7,TRBV28,CASSLPGTGYEQYF,TGTGCCAGCAGTTTGCCGGGGACCGGCTACGAGCAGTACTTC
TRBD1,NA,TRBJ1-1,TRBV7-9,CASSAGPGTGTGEAFF,TGTGCCAGCAGCGCCGGACCCGGGACAGGAACGGGTGAAGCTTTCTTT
NA,NA,TRBJ1-4,TRBV6-6,CASSHGGANEKLFF,TGTGCCAGCAGTCACGGGGGTGCTAATGAAAAACTGTTTTTT
NA,few,TRBJ2-1,TRBV28,CASSLVGADNEQFF,TGTGCCAGCAGTTTGGTGGGGGCCGACAATGAGCAGTTCTTC
TRBD1,NA,TRBJ1-6,TRBV7-9,CASSLWTGLGDSPLHF,TGTGCCAGCAGCTTATGGACAGGTCTTGGGGATTCACCCCTCCACTTT
TRBD1,NA,TRBJ1-1,TRBV7-3,CASSLTGQGLPGEAFF,TGTGCCAGCAGCTTAACCGGACAGGGACTCCCAGGGGAAGCTTTCTTT
NA,NA,TRBJ2-5,TRBV2,CASRGFIGETQYF,TGTGCCAGCCGGGGGTTTATAGGGGAGACCCAGTACTTC
NA,NA,TRBJ1-1,TRBV15,CATSRVPLRRGHYTEAFF,TGTGCCACCAGCAGAGTACCCCTTCGGAGGGGTCATTACACTGAAGCTTTCTTT
NA,NA,TRBJ2-1,TRBV5-1,CASSPGGASYNEQFF,TGCGCCAGCAGCCCCGGAGGGGCCTCTTACAATGAGCAGTTCTTC
NA,NA,TRBJ1-2,TRBV5-4,CASSLQEVNYGYTF,TGTGCCAGCAGCTTACAGGAGGTTAACTATGGCTACACCTTC
NA,NA,TRBJ1-1,TRBV29-1,CSVEKTGPRTIMNTEAFF,TGCAGCGTTGAAAAGACAGGCCCCCGGACCATCATGAACACTGAAGCTTTCTTT
NA,NA,TRBJ1-2,TRBV27,CASSLSRDPGDYGYTF,TGTGCCAGCAGTTTATCGCGAGATCCTGGGGACTATGGCTACACCTTC
TRBD2,NA,TRBJ2-3,TRBV7-9,CASSVGTSGPTDTQYF,TGTGCCAGCAGCGTAGGGACTAGCGGACCCACAGATACGCAGTATTTT
NA,NA,TRBJ1-4,TRBV10-1,CAIDPSVNEKLFF,TGCGCCATCGATCCGAGCGTAAATGAAAAACTGTTTTTT
NA,NA,TRBJ2-7,TRBV19,CASRGSSYEQYF,TGTGCCAGTAGAGGATCCTCCTACGAGCAGTACTTC
NA,once,TRBJ1-1,TRBV30,CAWNRQLEAFF,TGTGCCTGGAACCGACAGTTGGAAGCTTTCTTT
TRBD1,NA,TRBJ1-5,TRBV6-5,CASSTGTGMLPQHF,TGTGCCAGCAGTACCGGGACAGGTATGCTGCCCCAGCATTTT
NA,once,TRBJ2-3,TRBV7-9,CASSLSLPDTQYF,TGTGCCAGCAGCCTCAGTCTGCCAGATACGCAGTATTTT
NA,once,TRBJ1-1,TRBV4-3,CASSLRGPLNTEAFF,TGCGCCAGCAGCCTAAGGGGTCCATTGAACACTGAAGCTTTCTTT
TRBD1,NA,TRBJ1-2,TRBV6-5,CASSSGQGGHYGYTF,TGTGCCAGCAGTTCCGGACAGGGTGGACACTATGGCTACACCTTC
NA,NA,TRBJ2-7,TRBV5-4,CASRRDFYEQYF,TGTGCCAGCAGGCGGGACTTCTACGAGCAGTACTTC
TRBD1,NA,TRBJ2-5,TRBV19,CASKADRGRETQYF,TGTGCCAGTAAGGCGGACAGGGGGCGAGAGACCCAGTACTTC
NA,NA,TRBJ1-6,TRBV4-3,CASSQDFYNSPLHF,TGCGCCAGCAGCCAAGATTTTTATAATTCACCCCTCCACTTT